This TCR beta chain came from a study of blood T cell repertoires in COVID-19 (dated by TCRdb to about 2020). Broadly, across the study: Samples covering the acute and convalescent phases of COVID-19 were provided by collaborators in the United States, Italy and Spain. The material from the prospective study consisted of cDNA or gDNA derived from T cells, B-cell-depleted T cells, or PBMCs. Deeply sampled blood TCRbeta repertoires from subjects exposed to, actively infected with, or recovered from COVID-19 were included in the dataset. A freely available public database, intended as a resource for researchers studying the immune response to SARS-CoV-2, is where the repertoires were released. Samples were obtained from the ongoing ImmuneRACE study (first 160 participants) and from 1,254 subjects provided by 6 global collaborators. Sample metadata almost always included a de-identified subject ID, COVID-19 status, age in years and sex. HLA class I and class II types, where available, came from metadata supplied by the sample provider rather than from assay-based typing. The study at large found these results: Clinical and demographic metadata were provided uncurated, with the amount varying by source and participant.

There are 14 amino acids in the CDR3, from cysteine to phenylalanine inclusive. Only the CDR3 DNA is retained, 42 bases long and in frame from the first base. The CDR1 and CDR2 encoded by the germline V gene are MNHEY and SVGAGI. A distance of 10 bases separates the germline ends of V and J, which lose 5 bases and 0 bases respectively. A second Seattle source provided samples from volunteer blood donors who had recovered from COVID-19. Each collaborating institution followed its own protocols to collect whole blood in K2EDTA tubes. For TCRbeta analysis, collaborators shipped samples in one of three forms: frozen whole blood, isolated PBMCs, or DNA extracted from either of those sample types. On this clone: Its antigen has not been determined. Per-base quality was not reported, and no clone a single base away is much larger than it.

The immunoSEQ Assay, a bias-controlled multiplex PCR, was used to amplify TCRbeta CDR3 regions from genomic DNA. The paper's processing steps were these. The number of nucleated cells in each sample was estimated from the amplification of reference gene primers within the assay. To quantify the absolute abundance of each unique TCRbeta CDR3 rearrangement, sequence reads were collapsed and filtered. Productive Simpson clonality was computed per sample as the square root of Simpson's diversity index over productive rearrangements. TCRdb obtained this table from immuneACCESS and retained in-frame rearrangements with V and J assigned. These tables miss some clones; where compared with another copy, unresolved V genes account for less than half of the shortfall, and the remainder is unexplained. V, J and clone size reflect that table, while D and trimming were determined from the DNA. This sample comprises around 250,000 clones, approximately 80% of them detected only once. The ten most abundant clones make up about 2% of the sample.

Sequences were obtained from peripheral blood. The chain was built from TRBV6-5 and TRBJ1-1; the D region possibly corresponds to TRBD1 (5 bases align). This clonotype was sampled from a man aged 30 to 39 who had recovered from COVID-19. The DNA sequence is TGTGCCAGCAGTATCCGGGGGATGAACACTGAAGCTTTCTTT. It is translated as CASSIRGMNTEAFF.